Shown below are 3 T cell receptor beta chains from a single sample sequenced in a study of CXCR3-negative and CXCR3-positive naive CD8 T cells. The libraries of TRB cDNA were constructed through 5' RACE using UMI labels. TCRdb reprocessed the 5' RACE reads; each CDR3 protein has one entry and no DNA is given. The sample yields fewer than 95,000 distinct CDR3 sequences, of which the top ten take up over 1.5%. The sequencing sample was made of naive CXCR3- CD8+ T cells from blood. Subset defined: CD45RO-CCR7+CD27+CD95- naive CD8+ T cells lacking CXCR3 (TNR3-). These receptors all stem from a human donor in good health. Some clones in this sample may be carry-over from other donors' samples.

The CDR3 protein is CSVLWGGRIEQFF. This sequence joins TRBV29-1 and TRBJ2-1; TCRdb's assignment of TRBD1 cannot be checked, as there is no DNA. This CDR3 has 13 residues. Germline CDR1 and CDR2: SQVTM and ANQGSEA.

CDR3 residues: CASSYGNPETQYF. The chain is built from TRBV6-5 and TRBJ2-5. In germline, CDR1 is MNHEY, CDR2 SVGAGI. This CDR3 has 13 residues.

The chain combines TRBV12-3 or TRBV12-4 with TRBJ2-2; the D gene TCRdb calls, TRBD1, cannot be checked with no DNA. This CDR3 has 16 amino acids. CDR3 sequence reads: CASSLVEGIGAGELFF.